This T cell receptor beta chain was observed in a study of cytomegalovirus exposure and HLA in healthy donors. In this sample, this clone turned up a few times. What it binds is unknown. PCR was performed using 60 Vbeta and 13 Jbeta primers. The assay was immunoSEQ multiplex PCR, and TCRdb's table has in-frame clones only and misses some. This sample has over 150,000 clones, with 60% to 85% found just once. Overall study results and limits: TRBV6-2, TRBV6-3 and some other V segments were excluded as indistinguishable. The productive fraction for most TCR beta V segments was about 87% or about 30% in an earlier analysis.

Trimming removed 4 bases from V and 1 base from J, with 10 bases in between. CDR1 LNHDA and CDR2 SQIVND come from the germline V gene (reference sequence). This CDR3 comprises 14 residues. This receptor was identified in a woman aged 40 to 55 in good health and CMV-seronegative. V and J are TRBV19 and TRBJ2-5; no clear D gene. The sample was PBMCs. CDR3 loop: CASSTSRGQETQYF. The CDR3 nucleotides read TGTGCCAGTAGTACCTCCCGAGGCCAAGAGACCCAGTACTTC.